A single T cell receptor beta chain is shown here with its context. Its antigen is still unknown. J lost 5 bases, V lost 5 bases, and 8 bases had no gene match. CDR3 size: 15 residues. Per the germline V gene, CDR1 is KGHSH and CDR2 is LQKENI. This record comes from a study of graft-versus-host responses after intestinal transplantation. Study details: Each of the recipients got a multivisceral, liver-intestinal, or isolated intestinal transplant. Following induction with anti-thymocyte globulin, all recipients were given tacrolimus and steroids for approximately 3 years. Overall study results and limits: Detected in recipient marrow were GvH clones, some of which were first observed in ileum or blood. With peak circulating GvH clone levels came an association with early post-transplant HvG declines.

The table came from immunoSEQ multiplex PCR; TCRdb's copy has only in-frame clones and leaves some out. The sample includes 100,000 to 140,000 clones, 80% to 90% of them seen just once. This sample comprised unstimulated CD4+ T cells sorted from spleen or lymph node cells, obtained before transplant. The chain links TRBV18 to TRBJ2-1; the match to TRBD1 covers 8 bases. The TCR originated in a human donor who was the organ donor for an intestinal transplant. CDR3 protein: CASSKAQGAHNEQFF. DNA of the CDR3: TGTGCCAGCTCAAAGGCCCAGGGGGCACACAATGAGCAGTTCTTC.